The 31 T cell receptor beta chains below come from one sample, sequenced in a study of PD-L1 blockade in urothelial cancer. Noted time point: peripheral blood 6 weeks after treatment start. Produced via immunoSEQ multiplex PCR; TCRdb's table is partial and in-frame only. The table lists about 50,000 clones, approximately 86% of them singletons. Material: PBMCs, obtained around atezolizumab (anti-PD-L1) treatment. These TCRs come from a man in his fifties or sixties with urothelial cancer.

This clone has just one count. In DNA, the CDR3 is TGTGCCAGCAGCACCGGGACAGGGCACAGGGTCGGGGAGCTGTTTTTT. Residues: CASSTGTGHRVGELFF. The chain has TRBV25-1 and TRBJ2-2; TRBD1 matches 9 bases. Trimming at V came to 6 bases and at J to 7 bases, leaving 12 bases not matched to a gene. This CDR3 is built from 16 residues. Germline CDR1 is MGHDK and CDR2 is SYGVNS.

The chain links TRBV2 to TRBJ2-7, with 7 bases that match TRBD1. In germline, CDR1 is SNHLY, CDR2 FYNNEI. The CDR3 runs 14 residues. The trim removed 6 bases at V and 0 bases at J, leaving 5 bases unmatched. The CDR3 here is CASSWAGGSYEQYF. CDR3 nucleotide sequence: TGTGCCAGCAGCTGGGCAGGGGGCTCCTACGAGCAGTACTTC. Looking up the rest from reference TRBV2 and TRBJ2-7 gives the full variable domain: EPEVTQTPSHQVTQMGQEVILRCVPISNHLYFYWYRQILGQKVEFLVSFYNNEISEKSEIFDDQFSVERPDGSNFTLKIRSTKLEDSAMYFCASSWAGGSYEQYFGPGTRLTVT.

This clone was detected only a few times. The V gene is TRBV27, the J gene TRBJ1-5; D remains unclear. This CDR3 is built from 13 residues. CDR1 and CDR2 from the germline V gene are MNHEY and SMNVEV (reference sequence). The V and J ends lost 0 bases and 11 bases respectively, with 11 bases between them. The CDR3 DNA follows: TGTGCCAGCAGTTTATCTTTGGATCGGGCCCAGCATTTT. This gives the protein CASSLSLDRAQHF.

This CDR3 reads CASRGGEPGGYEQYF. The CDR3 coding sequence is TGTGCCAGCAGGGGAGGGGAACCCGGCGGCTACGAGCAGTACTTC. The chain uses TRBV25-1 and TRBJ2-7; 7 nucleotides align to TRBD2. Germline CDR1 is MGHDK and CDR2 is SYGVNS. The CDR3 is made up of 15 amino acids. J was trimmed by 3 bases and V by 6 bases; bases with no gene match: 11.

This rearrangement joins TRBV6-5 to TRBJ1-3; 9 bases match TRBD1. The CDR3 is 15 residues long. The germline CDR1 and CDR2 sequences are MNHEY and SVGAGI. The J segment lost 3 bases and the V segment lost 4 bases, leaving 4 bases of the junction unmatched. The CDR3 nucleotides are TGTGCCAGCAGTTTGTCGGGACAGGGTGGAAACACCATATATTTT. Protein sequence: CASSLSGQGGNTIYF.

This CDR3 is CASSFRPPRGYGYTF. The CDR3 coding sequence is TGTGCCAGCAGCTTTAGGCCCCCCAGGGGCTATGGCTACACCTTC. The chain recombines TRBV28 with TRBJ1-2; TRBD1 is a possible D gene (6 bases). Germline lookup yields CDR1 MDHEN and CDR2 SYDVKM. The CDR3 sequence is 15 residues long. V dropped 6 bases and J dropped 4 bases, with 18 bases sitting between them.

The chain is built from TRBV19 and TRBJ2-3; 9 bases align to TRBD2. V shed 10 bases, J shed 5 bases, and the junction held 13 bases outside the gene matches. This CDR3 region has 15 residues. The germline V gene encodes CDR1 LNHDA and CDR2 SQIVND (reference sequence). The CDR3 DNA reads TGTGCCACCAGAGACCGCGGGGGGGCGGAAGATACGCAGTATTTT. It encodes CATRDRGGAEDTQYF.

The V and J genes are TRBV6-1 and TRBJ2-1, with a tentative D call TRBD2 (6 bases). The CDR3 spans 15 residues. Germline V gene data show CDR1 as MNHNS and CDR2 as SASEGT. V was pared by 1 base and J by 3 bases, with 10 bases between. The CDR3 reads CASSEGSSDYNEQFF. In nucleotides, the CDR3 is TGTGCCAGCAGTGAAGGGTCTAGCGACTACAATGAGCAGTTCTTC.

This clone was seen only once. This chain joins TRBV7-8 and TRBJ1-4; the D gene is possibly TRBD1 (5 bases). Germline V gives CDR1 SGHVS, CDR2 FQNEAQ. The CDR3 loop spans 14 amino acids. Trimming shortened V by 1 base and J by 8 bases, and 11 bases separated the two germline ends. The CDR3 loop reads CASSLGQLREKLFF. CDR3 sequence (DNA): TGTGCCAGCAGCTTAGGACAGCTACGGGAAAAACTGTTTTTT.

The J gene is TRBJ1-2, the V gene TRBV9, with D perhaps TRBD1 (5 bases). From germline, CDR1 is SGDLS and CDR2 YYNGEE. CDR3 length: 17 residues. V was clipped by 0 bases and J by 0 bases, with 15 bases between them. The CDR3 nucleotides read TGTGCCAGCAGCGTAGCTGTGGGGGAGGGAGCTAACTATGGCTACACCTTC. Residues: CASSVAVGEGANYGYTF. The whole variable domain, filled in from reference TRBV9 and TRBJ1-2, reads DSGVTQTPKHLITATGQRVTLRCSPRSGDLSVYWYQQSLDQGLQFLIQYYNGEERAKGNILERFSAQQFPDLHSELNLSSLELGDSALYFCASSVAVGEGANYGYTFGSGTRLTVV.

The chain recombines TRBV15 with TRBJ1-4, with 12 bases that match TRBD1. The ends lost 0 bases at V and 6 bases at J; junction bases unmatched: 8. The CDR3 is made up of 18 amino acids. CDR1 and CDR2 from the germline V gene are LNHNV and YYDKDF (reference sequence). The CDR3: CATSRDVGTGGLYEKLFF. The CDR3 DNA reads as TGTGCCACCAGCAGAGATGTAGGGACAGGGGGCCTCTATGAAAAACTGTTTTTT. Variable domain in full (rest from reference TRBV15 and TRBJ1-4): DAMVIQNPRYQVTQFGKPVTLSCSQTLNHNVMYWYQQKSSQAPKLLFHYYDKDFNNEADTPDNFQSRRPNTSFCFLDIRSPGLGDTAMYLCATSRDVGTGGLYEKLFFGSGTQLSVL.

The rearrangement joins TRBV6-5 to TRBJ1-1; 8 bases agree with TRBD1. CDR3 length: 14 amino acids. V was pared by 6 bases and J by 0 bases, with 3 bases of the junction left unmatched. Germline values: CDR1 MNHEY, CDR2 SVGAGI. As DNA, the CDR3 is TGTGCCAGCAGCTTGGACAGGGTGAACACTGAAGCTTTCTTT. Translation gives CASSLDRVNTEAFF.

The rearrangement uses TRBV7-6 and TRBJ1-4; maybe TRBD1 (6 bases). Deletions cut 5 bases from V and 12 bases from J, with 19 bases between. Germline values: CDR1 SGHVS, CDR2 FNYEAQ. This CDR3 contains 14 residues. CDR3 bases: TGTGCCAGCAGCCCATCAAATACAGGGAGCCAACTGTTTTTT. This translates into CASSPSNTGSQLFF.

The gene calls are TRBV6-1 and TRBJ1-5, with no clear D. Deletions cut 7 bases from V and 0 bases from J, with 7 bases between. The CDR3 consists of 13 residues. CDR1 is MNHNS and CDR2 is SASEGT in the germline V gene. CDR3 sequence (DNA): TGTGCCAGCACCAGATATAGCAATCAGCCCCAGCATTTT. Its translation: CASTRYSNQPQHF.

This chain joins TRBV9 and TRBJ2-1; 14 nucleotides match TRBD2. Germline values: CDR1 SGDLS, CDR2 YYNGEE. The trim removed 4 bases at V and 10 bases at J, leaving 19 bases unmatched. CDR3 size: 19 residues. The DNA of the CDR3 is TGTGCCAGCAGCACGAGACCCTCCGGGACTAGCGGGAGAGGGGACGAGCAGTTCTTC. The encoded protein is CASSTRPSGTSGRGDEQFF.

The CDR3 is CASSLAVGEQYF. The CDR3 DNA reads TGTGCCAGCAGCTTGGCGGTCGGCGAGCAGTACTTC. The V call is TRBV5-4, the J call TRBJ2-7, with unresolved D. The length of the CDR3 is 12 residues. The V and J ends lost 0 bases and 6 bases respectively, with 7 bases between them. Germline V gene lookup returns CDR1 SGHNT and CDR2 YYREEE (reference sequence). The entire variable domain, with the rest obtained from reference TRBV5-4 and TRBJ2-7, is as follows: ETGVTQSPTHLIKTRGQQVTLRCSSQSGHNTVSWYQQALGQGPQFIFQYYREEENGRGNFPPRFSGLQFPNYSSELNVNALELDDSALYLCASSLAVGEQYFGPGTRLTVT.

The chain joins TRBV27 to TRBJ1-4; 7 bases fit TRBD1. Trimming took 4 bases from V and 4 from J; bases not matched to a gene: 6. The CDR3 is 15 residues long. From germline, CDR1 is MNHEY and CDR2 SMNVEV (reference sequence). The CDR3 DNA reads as TGTGCCAGCAGTTCCGAAGGGGGCTATAATGAAAAACTGTTTTTT. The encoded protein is CASSSEGGYNEKLFF.

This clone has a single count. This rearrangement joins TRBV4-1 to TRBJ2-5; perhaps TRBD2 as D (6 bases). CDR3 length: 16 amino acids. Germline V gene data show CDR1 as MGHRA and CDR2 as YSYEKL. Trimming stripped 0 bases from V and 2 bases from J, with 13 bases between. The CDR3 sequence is CASSQDITGLQETQYF. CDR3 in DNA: TGCGCCAGCAGCCAAGATATAACGGGACTTCAAGAGACCCAGTACTTC.

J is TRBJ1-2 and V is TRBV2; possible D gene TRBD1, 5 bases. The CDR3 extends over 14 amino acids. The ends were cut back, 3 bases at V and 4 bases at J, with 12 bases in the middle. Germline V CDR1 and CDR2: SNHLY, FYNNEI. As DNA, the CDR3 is TGTGCCAGCAGTGATCAGGGTTTGGGCTATGGCTACACCTTC. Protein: CASSDQGLGYGYTF.

The CDR3 DNA is TGTGCCAGCAGTTTACCCGTGGGCAGCCCCCGCGGGGAGCAGTTCTTC. Protein product: CASSLPVGSPRGEQFF. J is TRBJ2-1 and V is TRBV27; D is possibly TRBD2 (5 bases). Germline CDR1 is MNHEY and CDR2 is SMNVEV (reference sequence). The CDR3 contains 16 residues. V was clipped by 2 bases and J by 10 bases, with 21 bases between them.

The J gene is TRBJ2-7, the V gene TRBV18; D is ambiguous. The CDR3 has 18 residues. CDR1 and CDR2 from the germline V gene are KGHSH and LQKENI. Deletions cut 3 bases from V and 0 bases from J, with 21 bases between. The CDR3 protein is CASSPRLGDPGGSYEQYF. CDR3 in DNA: TGTGCCAGCTCACCGCGCCTAGGAGACCCCGGCGGCTCCTACGAGCAGTACTTC.

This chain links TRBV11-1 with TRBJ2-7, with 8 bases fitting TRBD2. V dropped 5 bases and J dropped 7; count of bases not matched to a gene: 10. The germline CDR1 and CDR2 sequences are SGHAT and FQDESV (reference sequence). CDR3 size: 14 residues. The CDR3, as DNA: TGTGCCAGCAGCCCGGGGGGGTCTTCTCGGGAGCAGTACTTC. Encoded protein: CASSPGGSSREQYF.

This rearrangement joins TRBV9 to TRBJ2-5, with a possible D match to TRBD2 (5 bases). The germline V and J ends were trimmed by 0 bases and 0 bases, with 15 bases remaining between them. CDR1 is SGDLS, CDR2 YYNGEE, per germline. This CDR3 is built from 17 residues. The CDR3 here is CASSVAVSPGNQETQYF. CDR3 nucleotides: TGTGCCAGCAGCGTAGCGGTCTCACCGGGAAACCAAGAGACCCAGTACTTC.

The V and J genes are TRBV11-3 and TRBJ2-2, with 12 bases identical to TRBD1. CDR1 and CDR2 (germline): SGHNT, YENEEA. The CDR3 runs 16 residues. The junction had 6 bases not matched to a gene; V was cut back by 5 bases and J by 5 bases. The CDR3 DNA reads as TGTGCCAGCAGCCCGGGACAGGGGGCGGGGACCGGGGAGCTGTTTTTT. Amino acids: CASSPGQGAGTGELFF. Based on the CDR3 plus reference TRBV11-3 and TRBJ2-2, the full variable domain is EAGVVQSPRYKIIEKKQPVAFWCNPISGHNTLYWYLQNLGQGPELLIRYENEEAVDDSQLPKDRFSAERLKGVDSTLKIQPAELGDSAVYLCASSPGQGAGTGELFFGEGSRLTVL.

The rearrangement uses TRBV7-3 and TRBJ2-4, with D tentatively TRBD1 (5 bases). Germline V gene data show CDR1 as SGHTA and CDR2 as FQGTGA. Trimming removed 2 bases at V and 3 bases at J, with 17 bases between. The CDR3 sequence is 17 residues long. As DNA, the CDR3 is TGTGCCAGCAGCTTAGGTACGTACAGGAGCCACAAAAACATTCAGTACTTC. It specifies CASSLGTYRSHKNIQYF. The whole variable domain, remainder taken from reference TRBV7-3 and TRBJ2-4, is GAGVSQTPSNKVTEKGKYVELRCDPISGHTALYWYRQSLGQGPEFLIYFQGTGAADDSGLPNDRFFAVRPEGSVSTLKIQRTERGDSAVYLCASSLGTYRSHKNIQYFGAGTRLSVL.

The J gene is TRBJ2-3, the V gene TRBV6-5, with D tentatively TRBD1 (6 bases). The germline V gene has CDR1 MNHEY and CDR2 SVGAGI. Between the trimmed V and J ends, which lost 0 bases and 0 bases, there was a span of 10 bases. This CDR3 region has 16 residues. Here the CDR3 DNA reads TGTGCCAGCAGTTACTCGGGACACCCTAGCACAGATACGCAGTATTTT. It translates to CASSYSGHPSTDTQYF.

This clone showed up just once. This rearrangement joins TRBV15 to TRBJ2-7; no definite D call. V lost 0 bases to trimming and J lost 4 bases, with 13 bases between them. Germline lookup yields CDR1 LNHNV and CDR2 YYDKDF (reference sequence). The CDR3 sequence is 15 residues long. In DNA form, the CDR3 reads TGTGCCACCAGCAGAGAAGTTAGCTACAAGTACGAGCAGTACTTC. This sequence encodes CATSREVSYKYEQYF.

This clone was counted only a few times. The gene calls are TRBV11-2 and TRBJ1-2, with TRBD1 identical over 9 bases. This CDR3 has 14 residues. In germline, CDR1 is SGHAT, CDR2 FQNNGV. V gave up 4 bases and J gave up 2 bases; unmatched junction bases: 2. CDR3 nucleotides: TGTGCCAGCAGCTGGGACAGGGTAAACTATGGCTACACCTTC. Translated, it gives CASSWDRVNYGYTF.

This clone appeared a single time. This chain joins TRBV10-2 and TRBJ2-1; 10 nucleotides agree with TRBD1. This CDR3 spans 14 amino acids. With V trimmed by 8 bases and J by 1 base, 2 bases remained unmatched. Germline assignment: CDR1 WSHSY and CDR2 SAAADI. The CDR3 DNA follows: TGCGCCAGCGGGGACAGGGGATCCTACAATGAGCAGTTCTTC. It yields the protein CASGDRGSYNEQFF.

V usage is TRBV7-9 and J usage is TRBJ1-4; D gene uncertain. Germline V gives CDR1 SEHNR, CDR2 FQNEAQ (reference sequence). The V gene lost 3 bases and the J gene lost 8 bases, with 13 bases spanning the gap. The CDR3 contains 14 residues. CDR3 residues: CASSFGGRGEKLFF. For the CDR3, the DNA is TGTGCCAGCAGCTTCGGAGGGCGGGGAGAAAAACTGTTTTTT.

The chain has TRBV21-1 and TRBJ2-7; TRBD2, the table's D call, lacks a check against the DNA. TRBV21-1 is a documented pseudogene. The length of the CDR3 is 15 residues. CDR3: CASTLAGALSYEQYF. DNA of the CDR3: TGTGCCAGCACCCTAGCGGGAGCCCTCTCCTACGAGCAGTACTTC.